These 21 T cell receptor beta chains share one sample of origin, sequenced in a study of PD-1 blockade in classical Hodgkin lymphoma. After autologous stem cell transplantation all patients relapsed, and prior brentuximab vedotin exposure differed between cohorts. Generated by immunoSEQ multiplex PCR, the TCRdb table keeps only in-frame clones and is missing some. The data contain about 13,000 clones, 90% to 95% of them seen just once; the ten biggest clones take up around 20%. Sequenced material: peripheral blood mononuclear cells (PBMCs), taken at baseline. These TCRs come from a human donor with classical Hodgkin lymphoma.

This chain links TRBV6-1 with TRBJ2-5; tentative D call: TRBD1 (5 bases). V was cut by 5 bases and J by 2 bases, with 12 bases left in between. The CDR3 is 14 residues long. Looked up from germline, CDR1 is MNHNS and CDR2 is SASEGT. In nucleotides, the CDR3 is TGTGCCAGCAGTCCCACAAGGACACAAGAGACCCAGTACTTC. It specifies CASSPTRTQETQYF.

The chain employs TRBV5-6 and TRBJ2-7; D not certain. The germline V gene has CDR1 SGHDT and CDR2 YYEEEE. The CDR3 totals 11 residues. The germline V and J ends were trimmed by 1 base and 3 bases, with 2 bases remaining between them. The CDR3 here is CASSLFYEQYF. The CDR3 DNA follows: TGTGCCAGCAGCTTGTTCTACGAGCAGTACTTC.

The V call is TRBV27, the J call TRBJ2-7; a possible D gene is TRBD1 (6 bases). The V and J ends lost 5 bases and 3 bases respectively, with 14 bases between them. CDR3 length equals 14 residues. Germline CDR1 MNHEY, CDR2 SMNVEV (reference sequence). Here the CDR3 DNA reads TGTGCCAGCAGTCTCCGGGACACGAACTACGAGCAGTACTTC. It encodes CASSLRDTNYEQYF.

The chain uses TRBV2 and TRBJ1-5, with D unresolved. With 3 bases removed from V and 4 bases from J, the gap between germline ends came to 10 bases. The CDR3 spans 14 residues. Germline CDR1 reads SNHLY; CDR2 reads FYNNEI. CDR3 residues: CASSDTAVNQPQHF. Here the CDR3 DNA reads TGTGCCAGCAGTGATACGGCAGTTAATCAGCCCCAGCATTTT.

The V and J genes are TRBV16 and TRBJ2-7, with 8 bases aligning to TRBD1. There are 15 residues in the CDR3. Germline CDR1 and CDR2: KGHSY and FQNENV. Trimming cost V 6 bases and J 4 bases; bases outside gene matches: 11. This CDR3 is CASSFEGRGRYEQYF. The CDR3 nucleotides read TGTGCCAGCAGTTTCGAGGGCAGGGGGCGGTACGAGCAGTACTTC.

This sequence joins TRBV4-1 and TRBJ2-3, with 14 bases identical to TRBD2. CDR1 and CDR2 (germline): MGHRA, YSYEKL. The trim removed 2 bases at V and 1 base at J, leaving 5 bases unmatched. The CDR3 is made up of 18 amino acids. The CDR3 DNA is TGCGCCAGCAGCCAATGGGGACTAGCGGGAGTGGGCACAGATACGCAGTATTTT. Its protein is CASSQWGLAGVGTDTQYF.

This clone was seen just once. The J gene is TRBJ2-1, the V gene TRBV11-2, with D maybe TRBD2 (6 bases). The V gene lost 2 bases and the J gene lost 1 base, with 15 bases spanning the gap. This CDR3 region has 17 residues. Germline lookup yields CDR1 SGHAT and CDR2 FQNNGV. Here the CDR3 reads CASSLKAQSGSYNEQFF. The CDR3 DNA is TGTGCCAGCAGCTTAAAAGCCCAAAGCGGGTCCTACAATGAGCAGTTCTTC.

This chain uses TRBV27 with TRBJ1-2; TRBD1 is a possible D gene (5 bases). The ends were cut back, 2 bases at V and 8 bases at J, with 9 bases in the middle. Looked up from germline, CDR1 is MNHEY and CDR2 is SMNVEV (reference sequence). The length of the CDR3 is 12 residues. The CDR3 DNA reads TGTGCCAGCAGTTTAGGGGGTCAAGGCTACACCTTC. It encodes CASSLGGQGYTF.

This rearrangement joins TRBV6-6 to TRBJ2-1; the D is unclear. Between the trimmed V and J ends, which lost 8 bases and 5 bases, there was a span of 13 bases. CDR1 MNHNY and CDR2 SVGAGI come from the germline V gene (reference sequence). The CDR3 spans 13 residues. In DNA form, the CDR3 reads TGTGCCAGCGGGGTATTCGAAGACAATGAGCAGTTCTTC. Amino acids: CASGVFEDNEQFF.

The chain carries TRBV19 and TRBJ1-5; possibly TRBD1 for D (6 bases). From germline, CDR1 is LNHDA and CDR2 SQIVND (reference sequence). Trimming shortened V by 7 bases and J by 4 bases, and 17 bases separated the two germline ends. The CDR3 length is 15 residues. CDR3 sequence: CASNQGTPLNQPQHF. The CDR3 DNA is TGTGCCAGTAATCAGGGGACACCACTTAATCAGCCCCAGCATTTT.

The CDR3 bases are TGTGCCAGCAGCTCTCCCATAATGGGCGAGCAGTACTTC. This sequence encodes CASSSPIMGEQYF. This chain uses TRBV13 with TRBJ2-7; D uncertain. The CDR3 is 13 amino acids. Germline V gives CDR1 PRHDT, CDR2 FYEKMQ (reference sequence). V lost 4 bases, J lost 6 bases, and 13 bases lay in between.

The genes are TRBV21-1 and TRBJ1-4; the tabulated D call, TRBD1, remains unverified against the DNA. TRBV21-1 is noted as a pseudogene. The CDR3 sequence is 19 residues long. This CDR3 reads CASNLNRDRGLRSQEKLFF. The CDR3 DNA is TGTGCCAGCAACTTAAATCGGGACAGGGGGCTCCGCTCTCAGGAAAAACTGTTTTTT.

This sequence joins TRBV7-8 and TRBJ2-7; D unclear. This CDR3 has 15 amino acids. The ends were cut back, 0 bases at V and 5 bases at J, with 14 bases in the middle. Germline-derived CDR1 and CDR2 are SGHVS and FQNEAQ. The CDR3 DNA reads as TGTGCCAGCAGCTTAGCGTCACAGACCAAGGACGAGCAGTACTTC. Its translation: CASSLASQTKDEQYF. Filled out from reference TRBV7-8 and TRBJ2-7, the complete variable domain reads GAGVSQSPRYKVAKRGQDVALRCDPISGHVSLFWYQQALGQGPEFLTYFQNEAQLDKSGLPSDRFFAERPEGSVSTLKIQRTQQEDSAVYLCASSLASQTKDEQYFGPGTRLTVT.

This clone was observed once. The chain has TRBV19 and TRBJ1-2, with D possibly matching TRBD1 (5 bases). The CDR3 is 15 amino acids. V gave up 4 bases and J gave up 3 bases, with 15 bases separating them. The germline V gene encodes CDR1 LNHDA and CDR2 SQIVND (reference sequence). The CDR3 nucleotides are TGTGCCAGTAGTACAGGGAGTCAGGTCGACTATGGCTACACCTTC. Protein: CASSTGSQVDYGYTF.

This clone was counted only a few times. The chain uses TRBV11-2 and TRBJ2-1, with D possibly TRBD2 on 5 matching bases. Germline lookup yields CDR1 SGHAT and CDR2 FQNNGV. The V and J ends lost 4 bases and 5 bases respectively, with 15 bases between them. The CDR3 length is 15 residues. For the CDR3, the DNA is TGTGCCAGCAGCTCGAGTTTCGGGAAGGACAATGAGCAGTTCTTC. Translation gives CASSSSFGKDNEQFF.

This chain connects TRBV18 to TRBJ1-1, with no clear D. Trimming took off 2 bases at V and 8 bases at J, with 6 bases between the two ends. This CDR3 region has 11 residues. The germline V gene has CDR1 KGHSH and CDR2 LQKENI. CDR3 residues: CASSPSGEAFF. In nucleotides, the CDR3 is TGTGCCAGCTCACCATCGGGGGAAGCTTTCTTT.

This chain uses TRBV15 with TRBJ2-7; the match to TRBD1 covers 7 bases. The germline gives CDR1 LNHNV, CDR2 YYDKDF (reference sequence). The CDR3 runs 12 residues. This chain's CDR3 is CARCQGAYEQYF. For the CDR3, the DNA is TGTGCAAGGTGTCAGGGGGCCTACGAGCAGTACTTC.

The CDR3 here is CASTRGRPLLEAFF. In DNA form, the CDR3 reads TGTGCCAGCACCAGAGGGCGACCTCTCCTTGAAGCTTTCTTT. The chain combines TRBV28 with TRBJ1-1; D unclear. The V gene lost 7 bases and the J gene lost 7 bases, with 19 bases spanning the gap. The CDR3 spans 14 residues. From germline, CDR1 is MDHEN and CDR2 SYDVKM. Complete variable domain (other parts from reference TRBV28 and TRBJ1-1): DVKVTQSSRYLVKRTGEKVFLECVQDMDHENMFWYRQDPGLGLRLIYFSYDVKMKEKGDIPEGYSVSREKKERFSLILESASTNQTSMYLCASTRGRPLLEAFFGQGTRLTVV.

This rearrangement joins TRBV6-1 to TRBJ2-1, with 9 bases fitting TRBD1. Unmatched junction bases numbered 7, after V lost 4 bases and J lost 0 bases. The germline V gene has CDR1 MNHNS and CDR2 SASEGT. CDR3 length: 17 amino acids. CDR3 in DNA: TGTGCCAGCAGTGTAGAACCGGGACAGGGCTCCTACAATGAGCAGTTCTTC. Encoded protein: CASSVEPGQGSYNEQFF.

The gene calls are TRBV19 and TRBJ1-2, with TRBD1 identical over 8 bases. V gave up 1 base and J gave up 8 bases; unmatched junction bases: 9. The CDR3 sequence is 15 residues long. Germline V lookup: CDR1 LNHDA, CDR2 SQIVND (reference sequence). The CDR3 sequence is CASSIGGNRDRGYTF. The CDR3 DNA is TGTGCCAGTAGTATAGGTGGAAACAGGGACAGGGGCTACACCTTC.

CDR3 sequence: CASSTTGNNYGYTF. DNA for the CDR3: TGCGCCAGCAGCACGACAGGAAATAACTATGGCTACACCTTC. V is TRBV5-1 and J is TRBJ1-2, with D possibly matching TRBD1 (6 bases). Germline CDR1 is SGHRS and CDR2 is YFSETQ. The length of the CDR3 is 14 residues. V lost 4 bases and J lost 1, with 11 bases in between.